The 18 T cell receptor beta chains in this list originate from one sample, sequenced in a study of T-cell reconstitution after alpha-beta-depleted transplantation in children. Preparing the TCRbeta library involved the use of unique molecular identifiers. TCRdb used MiXCR to reprocess the PCR reads, holding one entry per CDR3 protein. The table includes 90,000 to 100,000 distinct CDR3 sequences, less than 25% detected once. This material consisted of PBMCs, taken before TCRalphabeta/CD19-depleted stem cell transplant. The receptors were gathered from a boy younger than 10 with acute lymphoblastic leukemia, due to receive a stem cell transplant.

This clonotype was recorded many times. The J gene is TRBJ2-1, the V gene TRBV7-2; the match to TRBD2 covers 8 bases. V was clipped by 7 bases and J by 2 bases; unmatched bases: 7. The CDR3 has 15 amino acids. Per germline, CDR1 SGHTA and CDR2 FQGNSA. This CDR3 is CASTPGLVTYNEQFF. CDR3 nucleotide sequence: TGTGCCAGCACCCCGGGACTAGTCACCTACAATGAGCAGTTCTTC.

This clonotype was recorded many times. The chain joins TRBV20-1 to TRBJ2-3; the match to TRBD1 covers 8 bases. Germline CDR1 is DFQATT and CDR2 is SNEGSKA (reference sequence). The CDR3 has 15 residues. V shed 3 bases and J 6 bases; nucleotides not matched to a gene: 11. CDR3 coding DNA: TGCAGTGCTAGCCGACAGGGGACTCCTGTGGATACGCAGTATTTT. Translating it yields CSASRQGTPVDTQYF.

The rearrangement joins TRBV7-2 to TRBJ2-7; D unresolved. Germline lookup yields CDR1 SGHTA and CDR2 FQGNSA. V was trimmed by 1 base and J by 2 bases, leaving 9 bases between them. The CDR3 is 14 amino acids. The CDR3 DNA reads as TGTGCCAGCAGCTTAGTGTCTGAGACCTACGAGCAGTACTTC. Translating it yields CASSLVSETYEQYF.

The table lists this clonotype with a few counts. The rearrangement joins TRBV6-1 to TRBJ2-1; 12 nucleotides line up with TRBD2. The germline V gene has CDR1 MNHNS and CDR2 SASEGT. V was pared by 4 bases and J by 3 bases, with 1 base of the junction left unmatched. The CDR3 loop spans 15 amino acids. Here the CDR3 DNA reads TGTGCCAGCAGTGGACTAGCGGGAGACTACAATGAGCAGTTCTTC. Amino acid sequence: CASSGLAGDYNEQFF.

The chain carries TRBV5-1 and TRBJ2-1, with TRBD2 as a possible D gene (7 bases). The CDR3 extends over 15 amino acids. Trimming stripped 4 bases from V and 10 bases from J, with 21 bases between. Germline loops: CDR1 SGHRS, CDR2 YFSETQ. This CDR3 is CASSGGGGLPSEQFF. The DNA of the CDR3 is TGCGCCAGCAGCGGGGGCGGGGGACTACCGTCGGAGCAGTTCTTC.

The chain uses TRBV20-1 and TRBJ1-6; 9 bases line up with TRBD1. This CDR3 is 14 amino acids long. CDR1 is DFQATT, CDR2 SNEGSKA, per germline (reference sequence). V dropped 3 bases and J dropped 7; count of bases not matched to a gene: 4. CDR3 sequence reads: CSASRGTGNSPLHF. The CDR3 DNA reads TGCAGTGCTAGTCGGGGGACAGGGAATTCACCCCTCCACTTT.

This clonotype showed up just a few times. V usage is TRBV6-1 and J usage is TRBJ2-5; possible D gene TRBD2, 6 bases. The CDR3 contains 14 residues. V lost 8 bases, J lost 5 bases, and 18 bases lay in between. Germline V gene data show CDR1 as MNHNS and CDR2 as SASEGT. The CDR3 sequence is CASGRGGAWETQYF. Here the CDR3 DNA reads TGTGCCAGCGGGCGTGGAGGGGCCTGGGAGACCCAGTACTTC.

The chain uses TRBV12-3 or TRBV12-4 and TRBJ1-2; TRBD1 aligns across 8 bases. The CDR3 contains 13 residues. The junction had 1 base not matched to a gene; V was cut back by 4 bases and J by 3 bases. The CDR3 sequence is CASSSDRDYGYTF. CDR3 DNA sequence: TGTGCCAGCAGTTCGGACAGGGACTATGGCTACACCTTC.

This clonotype turned up a few times. The V gene is TRBV7-2, the J gene TRBJ1-4; 8 positions match TRBD1. CDR3 length: 20 amino acids. The trim removed 5 bases at V and 2 bases at J, leaving 19 bases unmatched. Germline CDR1 is SGHTA and CDR2 is FQGNSA. The CDR3 spells CASSPPLGTGSFSTNEKLFF. DNA for the CDR3: TGTGCCAGCAGCCCTCCCCTAGGGACAGGAAGTTTTTCGACTAATGAAAAACTGTTTTTT.

V usage is TRBV6-5 and J usage is TRBJ1-5; D not certain. V was shortened by 6 bases and J by 6 bases, with 9 bases between the two germline ends. CDR3 size: 12 residues. Germline assignment: CDR1 MNHEY and CDR2 SVGAGI. For the CDR3, the DNA is TGTGCCAGCAGGTCGGTTGGTCAGCCCCAGCATTTT. Amino acids: CASRSVGQPQHF.

This clonotype was seen more than once but under ten times. The chain employs TRBV18 and TRBJ1-3, with a weak D call TRBD1 (5 bases). Deletions cut 2 bases from V and 1 base from J, with 15 bases between. CDR3 length equals 17 residues. The germline V gene encodes CDR1 KGHSH and CDR2 LQKENI. Written as DNA, the CDR3 is TGTGCCAGCTCACCAGGGACCGGGAAGCTATCTGGAAACACCATATATTTT. Translating gives CASSPGTGKLSGNTIYF.

The chain links TRBV5-5 to TRBJ1-1; D may be TRBD1 (5 bases). Germline V gene lookup returns CDR1 SGHKS and CDR2 YYEKEE (reference sequence). V lost 0 bases, J lost 5 bases, and 11 bases lay in between. This CDR3 spans 14 amino acids. The CDR3 nucleotides are TGTGCCAGCAGCTTGGAAGGGGCGAGAACTGAAGCTTTCTTT. Translation: CASSLEGARTEAFF. Supplemented by reference TRBV5-5 and TRBJ1-1, the full variable domain reads DAGVTQSPTHLIKTRGQQVTLRCSPISGHKSVSWYQQVLGQGPQFIFQYYEKEERGRGNFPDRFSARQFPNYSSELNVNALLLGDSALYLCASSLEGARTEAFFGQGTRLTVV.

Many counts were recorded for this clonotype. The rearrangement links TRBV29-1 to TRBJ2-1; the D is unclear. This CDR3 region has 11 residues. Deletions cut 3 bases from V and 9 bases from J, with 9 bases between. Germline loops: CDR1 SQVTM, CDR2 ANQGSEA. The CDR3 DNA sequence: TGCAGCGTTGATGCCCGGCGTGAGCAGTTCTTC. Translation gives CSVDARREQFF.

This clonotype has a count of ten or more. The J gene is TRBJ2-1, the V gene TRBV5-5; TRBD2 might be the D (5 bases). The CDR3 is made up of 14 amino acids. The ends were cut back, 0 bases at V and 13 bases at J, with 17 bases in the middle. Germline CDR1 SGHKS, CDR2 YYEKEE (reference sequence). The CDR3 spells CASSLAGTNLGQFF. The DNA of the CDR3 is TGTGCCAGCAGCTTGGCGGGAACAAACCTGGGTCAGTTCTTC.

This clonotype has just a few counts. The chain is built from TRBV5-1 and TRBJ2-1; TRBD2 matches at 10 bases. This CDR3 contains 13 residues. J was trimmed by 12 bases and V by 4 bases; bases with no gene match: 7. Germline lookup yields CDR1 SGHRS and CDR2 YFSETQ. This chain's CDR3 is CASSAGLAEGQFF. The CDR3 DNA reads as TGCGCCAGCAGCGCCGGACTAGCGGAGGGGCAGTTCTTC.

This clonotype appeared a few times. The chain has TRBV6-2 or TRBV6-3 and TRBJ1-1; D remains ambiguous. This CDR3 region has 14 residues. Between the trimmed V and J ends, which lost 4 bases and 0 bases, there was a span of 9 bases. CDR1 is MNHEY, CDR2 SVGEGT, per germline. The DNA of the CDR3 is TGTGCCAGCAGTTCCCATCCCATGAACACTGAAGCTTTCTTT. This codes for CASSSHPMNTEAFF.

This clonotype was detected a few times. The chain links TRBV9 to TRBJ2-1; TRBD1 matches 7 bases. Germline values: CDR1 SGDLS, CDR2 YYNGEE. This CDR3 is 14 amino acids long. Losses at the gene ends were 0 bases for V and 5 bases for J; bases not matched to a gene: 2. The CDR3 nucleotides are TGTGCCAGCAGCGTAGGGGGGACAGACAATGAGCAGTTCTTC. Protein sequence: CASSVGGTDNEQFF.

This clonotype was picked up a small number of times. The gene calls are TRBV5-1 and TRBJ1-1, with D maybe TRBD1 (5 bases). V lost 0 bases and J lost 5, with 11 bases in between. CDR1 is SGHRS, CDR2 YFSETQ, per germline. The CDR3 consists of 14 residues. The CDR3 protein is CASSLGSGTTEAFF. In DNA, the CDR3 is TGCGCCAGCAGCTTGGGATCAGGGACTACTGAAGCTTTCTTT.